This TCR beta chain was captured by sequencing in a study of T cell repertoires in cytomegalovirus infection. Study at large: The authors relied on CMV epitopes, both recently identified HLA-C-restricted and well-studied HLA-B-restricted. Public TCR beta signatures indicated both CMV infection and matching HLA type. Whole-study results and caveats: HLA-C-restricted CMV-specific TCR beta clonotypes prevailed in the ex vivo response. The study identified carriers of CMV plus the relevant HLA from cumulative public TCR beta family frequency.

This clonotype was recorded a few times. Its antigen is undetermined. V gave up 0 bases and J gave up 4 bases, with 9 bases separating them. The germline V gene encodes CDR1 LGHDT and CDR2 YNNKEL (reference sequence). The CDR3 loop spans 14 amino acids. TCRdb processed the reads anew with MiXCR; each CDR3 protein has one entry. The sample contains around 99,000 distinct CDR3 sequences, 29% of which appear only once. The rearrangement uses TRBV3-1 and TRBJ2-5; D is unclear. The sequence was collected from a human donor in good health (CMV status not recorded). Some clones in this sample may be carry-over from other donors' samples. Sample: CD8+ T cells from cultured PBMCs, taken from culture after CMV antigen stimulation. DNA of the CDR3: TGTGCCAGCAGCCAAGATATTCGGCCAGAGACCCAGTACTTC. It codes for CASSQDIRPETQYF.